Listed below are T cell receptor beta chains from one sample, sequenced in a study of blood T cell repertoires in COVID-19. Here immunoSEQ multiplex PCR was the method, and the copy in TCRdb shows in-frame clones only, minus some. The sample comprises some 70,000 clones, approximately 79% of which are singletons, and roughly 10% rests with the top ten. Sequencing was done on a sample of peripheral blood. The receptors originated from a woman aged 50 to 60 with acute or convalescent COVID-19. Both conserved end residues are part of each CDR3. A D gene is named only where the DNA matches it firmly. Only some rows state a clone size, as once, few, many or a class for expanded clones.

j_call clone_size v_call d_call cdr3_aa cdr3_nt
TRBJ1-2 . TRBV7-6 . CASSLYAGVGDGYTF TGTGCCAGCAGCTTATACGCAGGGGTGGGGGATGGCTACACCTTC
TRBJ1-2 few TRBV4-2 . CASSQDLADGYTF TGTGCCAGCAGCCAAGATCTAGCGGATGGCTACACCTTC
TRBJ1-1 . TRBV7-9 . CASSSQGMNTEAFF TGTGCCAGCAGCTCACAGGGAATGAACACTGAAGCTTTCTTT
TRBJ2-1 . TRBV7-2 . CASSLFPVNEQFF TGTGCCAGCAGCTTATTTCCAGTGAATGAGCAGTTCTTC
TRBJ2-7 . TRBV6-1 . CASSADGGNPTYEQYF TGTGCCAGCAGTGCTGATGGGGGGAACCCCACCTACGAGCAGTACTTC
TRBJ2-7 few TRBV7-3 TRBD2 CASSLIHPGGEQYF TGTGCCAGCAGCTTAATCCACCCGGGGGGCGAGCAGTACTTC
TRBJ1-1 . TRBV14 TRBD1 CASSLRNRGEEAFF TGTGCCAGCAGCTTACGGAACAGGGGGGAGGAAGCTTTCTTT
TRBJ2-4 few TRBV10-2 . CASSEGGAVKNIQYF TGCGCCAGCAGTGAGGGGGGGGCTGTCAAAAACATTCAGTACTTC
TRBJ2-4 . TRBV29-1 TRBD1 CSVEWGQGRYF TGCAGCGTTGAATGGGGACAGGGTCGGTACTTC
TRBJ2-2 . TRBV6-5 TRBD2 CASSGLAGRTGELFF TGTGCCAGCAGCGGACTAGCGGGAAGAACCGGGGAGCTGTTTTTT
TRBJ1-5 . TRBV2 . CASRGQGIQPQHF TGTGCCAGCAGGGGGCAGGGTATTCAGCCCCAGCATTTT
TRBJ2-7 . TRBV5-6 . CASSLGGQGLYEQYF TGTGCCAGCAGCTTGGGCGGGCAGGGGCTCTACGAGCAGTACTTC
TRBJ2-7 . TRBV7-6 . CASSLGGLSEQYF TGTGCCAGCAGCTTAGGGGGGCTGTCCGAGCAGTACTTC
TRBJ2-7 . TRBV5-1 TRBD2 CASSGTMDEQYF TGCGCCAGCAGCGGGACTATGGACGAGCAGTACTTC
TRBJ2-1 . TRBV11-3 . CASSFSTSTEQFF TGTGCCAGCAGCTTTTCTACCTCCACTGAGCAGTTCTTC
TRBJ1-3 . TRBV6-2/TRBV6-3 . CASSYAGEGNTIYF TGTGCCAGCAGTTACGCCGGGGAAGGAAACACCATATATTTT
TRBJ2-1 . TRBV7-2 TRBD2 CASSSGGLAGWGEQFF TGTGCCAGCAGCTCCGGGGGACTAGCGGGGTGGGGTGAGCAGTTCTTC